These T cell receptor beta chains were read from a single sample in a study of cytomegalovirus exposure and HLA in healthy donors. Generated by immunoSEQ multiplex PCR, the TCRdb table keeps only in-frame clones and is missing some. Counted here are approximately 160,000 clones, about 90% occurring once; the ten biggest clones make up 3% to 3.5%. The sample comprised PBMCs. These receptor sequences come from a woman aged 18-29 years in good health and CMV-seropositive. Both conserved end residues are part of each CDR3. The order of the fields is D gene, V gene, J gene, clone size, CDR3 DNA, CDR3 protein. A D gene is named only where the DNA matches it firmly. Some rows have no size entry. The others give once, few or many, or a class for an expanded clone.

d_gene: TRBD1
v_gene: TRBV27
j_gene: TRBJ1-5
abundance: -
CDR3nt: TGTGCCAGCAGTTTAGGGACCCCAGGGGGCGCCGACCAGCCCCAGCATTTT
CDR3aa: CASSLGTPGGADQPQHF

d_gene: TRBD1
v_gene: TRBV4-3
j_gene: TRBJ2-1
abundance: -
CDR3nt: TGCGCCAGCAGCCAAGACCGGACAGGGGAGTTGACGCTTGAGCAGTTCTTC
CDR3aa: CASSQDRTGELTLEQFF

d_gene: TRBD2
v_gene: TRBV19
j_gene: TRBJ2-1
abundance: -
CDR3nt: TGTGCCAGTAGTCGACTAGCGGCCCTTCCGGAGCAGTTCTTC
CDR3aa: CASSRLAALPEQFF

d_gene: TRBD1
v_gene: TRBV29-1
j_gene: TRBJ1-1
abundance: -
CDR3nt: TGCAGCGTGACAGGGGGCAAAGGCACTGAAGCTTTCTTT
CDR3aa: CSVTGGKGTEAFF

d_gene: TRBD1
v_gene: TRBV11-3
j_gene: TRBJ1-2
abundance: -
CDR3nt: TGTGCCAGCAGCTTACAGGACAGGGGCGCCCTCACCTTC
CDR3aa: CASSLQDRGALTF

d_gene: TRBD2
v_gene: TRBV11-2
j_gene: TRBJ2-1
abundance: -
CDR3nt: TGTGCCAGCAGCAAACTCCCGGGACTACAATACAATGAGCAGTTCTTC
CDR3aa: CASSKLPGLQYNEQFF

d_gene: -
v_gene: TRBV5-5
j_gene: TRBJ2-7
abundance: -
CDR3nt: TGTGCCAGCAGCTTGTCCGCTACCTCCTACGAGCAGTACTTC
CDR3aa: CASSLSATSYEQYF

d_gene: -
v_gene: TRBV2
j_gene: TRBJ2-2
abundance: -
CDR3nt: TGTGCCAGCACCCAAGTGCTGAGGGCACGGTCTCAACCCGGGGAGCTGTTTTTT
CDR3aa: CASTQVLRARSQPGELFF

d_gene: -
v_gene: TRBV19
j_gene: TRBJ2-3
abundance: -
CDR3nt: TGTGCCAGTAGTGGTTGGAGGGTCGAGAACACAGATACGCAGTATTTT
CDR3aa: CASSGWRVENTDTQYF

d_gene: TRBD1
v_gene: TRBV6-1
j_gene: TRBJ2-7
abundance: -
CDR3nt: TGTGCCAGCAGTGCCGACAGGGCGAGCTCCTACGAGCAGTACTTC
CDR3aa: CASSADRASSYEQYF

d_gene: TRBD1
v_gene: TRBV7-6
j_gene: TRBJ1-1
abundance: -
CDR3nt: TGTGCCAGCAGATCCACTACAGGGGCGGACACTGAAGCTTTCTTT
CDR3aa: CASRSTTGADTEAFF

d_gene: TRBD1
v_gene: TRBV11-2
j_gene: TRBJ1-6
abundance: -
CDR3nt: TGTGCCAGCAGCGTCACAGGGGTTGATTCACCCCTCCACTTT
CDR3aa: CASSVTGVDSPLHF

d_gene: -
v_gene: TRBV5-4
j_gene: TRBJ2-7
abundance: once
CDR3nt: TGTGCCAGCAGCTTGGCCCCTACTTCCTACGAGCAGTACTTC
CDR3aa: CASSLAPTSYEQYF

d_gene: TRBD1
v_gene: TRBV14
j_gene: TRBJ2-5
abundance: -
CDR3nt: TGTGCCAGCAGCCAAAGCTTGGGTGGGACAGGGGAGACCCAGTACTTC
CDR3aa: CASSQSLGGTGETQYF

d_gene: -
v_gene: TRBV2
j_gene: TRBJ1-4
abundance: -
CDR3nt: TGTGCCAGCAGGCGACAAAGTGCAACTAATGAAAAACTGTTTTTT
CDR3aa: CASRRQSATNEKLFF

d_gene: TRBD2
v_gene: TRBV5-1
j_gene: TRBJ2-5
abundance: once
CDR3nt: TGCGCCAGCAGCCTGAGGCGGACTAGCGTTAAAGAGACCCAGTACTTC
CDR3aa: CASSLRRTSVKETQYF

d_gene: -
v_gene: TRBV28
j_gene: TRBJ2-1
abundance: -
CDR3nt: TGTGCCAGCAGTTTATGGAGTCGGGGGGCGCATCTTTACAATGAGCAGTTCTTC
CDR3aa: CASSLWSRGAHLYNEQFF

d_gene: -
v_gene: TRBV29-1
j_gene: TRBJ1-2
abundance: -
CDR3nt: TGCAGCGTTGGCGGGGACGGAAACTATGGCTACACCTTC
CDR3aa: CSVGGDGNYGYTF

d_gene: TRBD1
v_gene: TRBV27
j_gene: TRBJ1-6
abundance: -
CDR3nt: TGTGCCAGCAGGCAGGGGGATTCACCCCTCCACTTT
CDR3aa: CASRQGDSPLHF

d_gene: TRBD2
v_gene: TRBV6-4
j_gene: TRBJ2-5
abundance: few
CDR3nt: TGTGCCAGCAGTGACTCAGCAAGCGGGGGGTTTGAGACCCAGTACTTC
CDR3aa: CASSDSASGGFETQYF

d_gene: -
v_gene: TRBV7-6
j_gene: TRBJ2-1
abundance: -
CDR3nt: TGTGCCAGCAGCTTAGCGGTTAGAGAAAGCTCCTACAATGAGCAGTTCTTC
CDR3aa: CASSLAVRESSYNEQFF

d_gene: TRBD2
v_gene: TRBV5-1
j_gene: TRBJ2-3
abundance: -
CDR3nt: TGCGCCAGCAGCTTGGAGACTAGCGGGAGGACCCCCGATACGCAGTATTTT
CDR3aa: CASSLETSGRTPDTQYF

d_gene: TRBD1
v_gene: TRBV6-5
j_gene: TRBJ2-5
abundance: -
CDR3nt: TGTGCCAGCATGGACAGGGCTCAAGAGACCCAGTACTTC
CDR3aa: CASMDRAQETQYF

d_gene: TRBD1
v_gene: TRBV28
j_gene: TRBJ1-1
abundance: -
CDR3nt: TGTGCCAGCAGTTTGGACAGGGGGGGAGGTGGGAACACTGAAGCTTTCTTT
CDR3aa: CASSLDRGGGGNTEAFF

d_gene: TRBD1
v_gene: TRBV18
j_gene: TRBJ2-7
abundance: -
CDR3nt: TGTGCCAGCTCACCACTTATGGACAGGTTACGAGGGCAGTACTTC
CDR3aa: CASSPLMDRLRGQYF

d_gene: -
v_gene: TRBV15
j_gene: TRBJ2-7
abundance: -
CDR3nt: TGTGCCACCAGCCGCCTAATCGGACAGACCTACGAGCAGTACTTC
CDR3aa: CATSRLIGQTYEQYF

d_gene: TRBD2
v_gene: TRBV6-5
j_gene: TRBJ2-5
abundance: -
CDR3nt: TGTGCCAGCAGTTCCACTAGCGGGGGTGCAGAGACCCAGTACTTC
CDR3aa: CASSSTSGGAETQYF

d_gene: -
v_gene: TRBV7-9
j_gene: TRBJ2-5
abundance: -
CDR3nt: TGTGCCAGCAGCTTAGAGAGGTTGGAGACCCAGTACTTC
CDR3aa: CASSLERLETQYF

d_gene: TRBD1
v_gene: TRBV27
j_gene: TRBJ1-5
abundance: -
CDR3nt: TGTGCCAGCAGTCCCCAGGGGGGAAATCAGCCCCAGCATTTT
CDR3aa: CASSPQGGNQPQHF

d_gene: TRBD2
v_gene: TRBV11-2
j_gene: TRBJ2-1
abundance: -
CDR3nt: TGTGCCAGCAGCCCCGGGACTAGCGGAACCATGTACAATGAGCAGTTCTTC
CDR3aa: CASSPGTSGTMYNEQFF

d_gene: TRBD1
v_gene: TRBV5-8
j_gene: TRBJ1-2
abundance: -
CDR3nt: TGTGCCAGCAGCTTTCAGACAGGGGTCTGGGACTATGGCTACACCTTC
CDR3aa: CASSFQTGVWDYGYTF

d_gene: TRBD2
v_gene: TRBV12-5
j_gene: TRBJ2-5
abundance: -
CDR3nt: TGTGCTAGTGGTTTGGGGGCGAGCGGGAGGGCCTTAGGGGAGACCCAGTACTTC
CDR3aa: CASGLGASGRALGETQYF

d_gene: TRBD1
v_gene: TRBV7-9
j_gene: TRBJ2-7
abundance: -
CDR3nt: TGTGCCAGCAGAGCCGCCGACAGGGGAACCTACGAGCAGTACTTC
CDR3aa: CASRAADRGTYEQYF

d_gene: -
v_gene: TRBV19
j_gene: TRBJ2-7
abundance: -
CDR3nt: TGTGCCAGTAGTATACAGGGGTCCGCCTACGAGCAGTACTTC
CDR3aa: CASSIQGSAYEQYF

d_gene: -
v_gene: TRBV12-5
j_gene: TRBJ1-3
abundance: -
CDR3nt: TGTGCTAGTGGTTTGGTACTTGGAGGGCTAAACACCATATATTTT
CDR3aa: CASGLVLGGLNTIYF

d_gene: -
v_gene: TRBV7-3
j_gene: TRBJ2-3
abundance: -
CDR3nt: TGTGCCAGCAGCTTCCCGGGAGATACGCAGTATTTT
CDR3aa: CASSFPGDTQYF

d_gene: -
v_gene: TRBV6-1
j_gene: TRBJ2-7
abundance: once
CDR3nt: TGTGCCAGCAGCCTATCCGGGACTCCTAATTACGAGCAGTACTTC
CDR3aa: CASSLSGTPNYEQYF

d_gene: -
v_gene: TRBV29-1
j_gene: TRBJ2-7
abundance: -
CDR3nt: TGCAGCGTTGAAGAGGCAGGGGCCTACGAGCAGTACTTC
CDR3aa: CSVEEAGAYEQYF

d_gene: -
v_gene: TRBV6-4
j_gene: TRBJ2-6
abundance: -
CDR3nt: TGTGCCAGCAGCCCGGGCTCTGGGGCCAACGTCCTGACTTTC
CDR3aa: CASSPGSGANVLTF

d_gene: TRBD1
v_gene: TRBV2
j_gene: TRBJ1-2
abundance: -
CDR3nt: TGTGCCAGCAGTGTGGGACAGGGGATGGCTAACTATGGCTACACCTTC
CDR3aa: CASSVGQGMANYGYTF

d_gene: -
v_gene: TRBV28
j_gene: TRBJ2-1
abundance: -
CDR3nt: TGTGCCAGCAGTTTATTATTCTCTGAGCAGTTCTTC
CDR3aa: CASSLLFSEQFF

d_gene: -
v_gene: TRBV27
j_gene: TRBJ1-1
abundance: -
CDR3nt: TGTGCCAGCAACTATCGGGAGAACACTGAAGCTTTCTTT
CDR3aa: CASNYRENTEAFF

d_gene: -
v_gene: TRBV5-5
j_gene: TRBJ2-7
abundance: -
CDR3nt: TGTGCCAGCAGCCTCCGGGACATTACCTACGAGCAGTACTTC
CDR3aa: CASSLRDITYEQYF

d_gene: TRBD2
v_gene: TRBV6-1
j_gene: TRBJ2-7
abundance: -
CDR3nt: TGTGCCAGCAGAACGGGAGGGCTAGCCTACGAGCAGTACTTC
CDR3aa: CASRTGGLAYEQYF

d_gene: TRBD1
v_gene: TRBV19
j_gene: TRBJ1-5
abundance: -
CDR3nt: TGTGCCAGTGACAGGGGTATCCAGCCCCAGCATTTT
CDR3aa: CASDRGIQPQHF

d_gene: -
v_gene: TRBV6-1
j_gene: TRBJ2-1
abundance: -
CDR3nt: TGTGCCAGCAGTGTGTGGACAGAGAATGAGCAGTTCTTC
CDR3aa: CASSVWTENEQFF

d_gene: -
v_gene: TRBV9
j_gene: TRBJ2-5
abundance: -
CDR3nt: TGTGCCAGCAGCGTAGCTGGGCAGTGGGAGACCCAGTACTTC
CDR3aa: CASSVAGQWETQYF

d_gene: TRBD2
v_gene: TRBV7-8
j_gene: TRBJ2-7
abundance: -
CDR3nt: TGTGCCAGCAGCTTAGCTCGGGCTAGCGGGGGGGCCGGCCCCGGCGAGCAGTACTTC
CDR3aa: CASSLARASGGAGPGEQYF

d_gene: TRBD1
v_gene: TRBV6-5
j_gene: TRBJ1-5
abundance: -
CDR3nt: TGTGCCAGCACCACAGGGGGCGGACAGCCCCAGCATTTT
CDR3aa: CASTTGGGQPQHF

d_gene: -
v_gene: TRBV10-1
j_gene: TRBJ1-5
abundance: once
CDR3nt: TGCGCCAGCAGAAGGGGAACAGGGCGAGGTGGGCAGCCCCAGCATTTT
CDR3aa: CASRRGTGRGGQPQHF

d_gene: TRBD1
v_gene: TRBV2
j_gene: TRBJ1-1
abundance: -
CDR3nt: TGTGCCAGCAGTGAGCGCGGGACAGCGAACACTGAAGCTTTCTTT
CDR3aa: CASSERGTANTEAFF

d_gene: -
v_gene: TRBV9
j_gene: TRBJ2-2
abundance: -
CDR3nt: TGTGCCAGCAGCGAGACGACGACTAGAACGCCCGGGGAGCTGTTTTTT
CDR3aa: CASSETTTRTPGELFF